This section outlines one TCR beta chain sequence together with its context. Per the study methods: How many nucleated cells were present was estimated from reference gene primer amplification. Profiled with immunoSEQ multiplex PCR; TCRdb holds only in-frame clones, not every one. Clone size and V and J calls were adopted from that table, with D and trimming inferred from the DNA. The sample yields roughly 240,000 clones, almost 85% seen once. The data are from a study of blood T cell repertoires in COVID-19. The germline V and J ends were trimmed by 0 bases and 4 bases, with 9 bases remaining between them. The CDR3 totals 14 residues. CDR1 is SGDLS and CDR2 is YYNGEE in the germline V gene.

The TCR comes from a woman aged 45-60 years with acute COVID-19. Sequenced material: PBMCs or T cells enriched from blood (not recorded which). V is TRBV9 and J is TRBJ2-3; D gene uncertain. In nucleotides, the CDR3 is TGTGCCAGCAGCGTAGATCCCCCGGCAGATACGCAGTATTTT. This gives the protein CASSVDPPADTQYF.